One TCR beta chain is described in this entry. These data are taken from a study of brain metastases from non-small cell lung cancer. Data came from immunoSEQ multiplex PCR; TCRdb stores just in-frame clones and leaves some out. The sample contains 2,800 or so clones, roughly 80% of which appear only once. The germline V gene encodes CDR1 KGHSH and CDR2 LQKENI. V was cut by 5 bases and J by 2 bases, with 14 bases left in between. The CDR3 contains 15 residues. J is TRBJ2-3 and V is TRBV18; D may match TRBD1 or TRBD2 (5 bases each). The TCR comes from a donor over 35 with non-small cell lung cancer. Sequenced: primary lung tumor tissue. CDR3 DNA sequence: TGTGCCAGCTCAGGGACGGCGGCATACACAGATACGCAGTATTTT. Amino acid sequence: CASSGTAAYTDTQYF.